One sample yielded the 14 T cell receptor beta chains listed below, sequenced in a study of tumor-infiltrating lymphocytes in primary liver carcinoma. Co-extraction of RNA and DNA was performed on roughly 20-33 mg of unsorted bulk tissue. Constant-region priming of about 0.5 ug total RNA yielded TCR beta cDNA. Researchers made the TCR beta libraries by running three nested multiplex PCR rounds with slightly modified ARM-PCR. A C-beta reverse primer was combined with TRBV1-TRBV30 forward primers in the first two PCR rounds, and each round had about 10 cycles. TCRdb processed the multiplex PCR reads anew with MiXCR; each CDR3 protein has one entry. Here the sample spans roughly 78,000 distinct CDR3 sequences, over 55% being singletons. Material for sequencing was liver tumor tissue from sampling region 4. Regarding subset: tumor region T4, right-lateral pole. These receptors all stem from a woman aged 60-75 years with primary liver carcinoma and hepatitis B virus infection.

As for this clonotype: This is likely a read error, given that the CDR3 carries no conserved phenylalanine or tryptophan at its end. The CDR3 DNA is TGTGCCAGCAGGGACAGGGGCCTCTATAGCAATAAGCCCCAGCATTCT. Translating it yields CASRDRGLYSNKPQHS. V is TRBV6-1 and J is TRBJ1-5; 9 bases match TRBD1. The CDR3 runs to 16 residues. Germline values: CDR1 MNHNS, CDR2 SASEGT.

Comment on this clonotype: At one of its ends the junction is not consistent with the germline gene, which may arise from a read error. The chain has TRBV7-8 and TRBJ2-1; TRBD2 aligns across 10 bases. Germline CDR1 reads SGHVS; CDR2 reads FQNEAQ. The CDR3 contains 16 residues. CDR3 DNA sequence: TGTGCCAGCAGCTTAGAACTAGCGGGATCCTGGGATGAGCATCTCTTC. It encodes CASSLELAGSWDEHLF.

This clonotype has a count of ten or more. The chain combines TRBV28 with TRBJ2-5; TRBD1 matches at 8 bases. The V gene's germline CDR1 is MDHEN and CDR2 SYDVKM. Trimming removed 6 bases from V and 5 bases from J; junction bases left unmatched: 5. CDR3 length: 13 amino acids. The CDR3 DNA reads TGTGCCAGCAGGCAGGGGGCACGGGAGACCCAGTACTTC. It translates to CASRQGARETQYF. The entire variable domain, with the rest obtained from reference TRBV28 and TRBJ2-5, is as follows: DVKVTQSSRYLVKRTGEKVFLECVQDMDHENMFWYRQDPGLGLRLIYFSYDVKMKEKGDIPEGYSVSREKKERFSLILESASTNQTSMYLCASRQGARETQYFGPGTRLLVL.

This clonotype was observed many times. The rearrangement links TRBV5-1 to TRBJ2-1; D may match TRBD1 or TRBD2 (7 bases each). There are 19 residues in the CDR3. Germline V gene lookup returns CDR1 SGHRS and CDR2 YFSETQ. V was cut by 0 bases and J by 4 bases, with 23 bases left in between. CDR3 sequence: CASSLVSSGTPGGYNEQFF. The CDR3 nucleotides are TGCGCCAGCAGCTTGGTATCTAGCGGAACCCCAGGGGGGTACAATGAGCAGTTCTTC.

Notes on this clonotype: A single base separates this from a much larger clone, so it may be a read error. The chain couples TRBV21-1 to TRBJ2-1; the table names TRBD2, a call not compared with the DNA. TRBV21-1 is a listed pseudogene. CDR3 size: 20 residues. Here the CDR3 reads CVSSKGESSGSYLGYNEQFF. The CDR3 DNA reads as TGTGTCAGCAGCAAAGGGGAATCTAGCGGGAGTTATCTGGGGTACAATGAGCAGTTCTTC.

A remark on this clonotype: Since no conserved phenylalanine or tryptophan closes the CDR3, a read error is the likely cause. The chain couples TRBV25-1 to TRBJ1-6, with 9 nucleotides matching TRBD1. The germline V gene has CDR1 MGHDK and CDR2 SYGVNS. The CDR3 consists of 13 residues. CDR3 sequence reads: CPSSGTGNSPLHL. CDR3 in DNA: TGTCCCAGCAGTGGGACAGGGAATTCACCCCTCCACCTT.

Notes on this clonotype: No conserved phenylalanine or tryptophan ends this CDR3, so it is likely a read error. The chain has TRBV6-5 and TRBJ2-7; D perhaps matches TRBD1 (6 bases). V was pared by 6 bases and J by 5 bases, with 20 bases between. Germline lookup yields CDR1 MNHEY and CDR2 SVGAGI. CDR3 length equals 15 residues. CDR3 sequence (DNA): TGTGCCAGCAGCCACACGACGACAGGTAGCCACGAGCAGTACTCC. It translates to CASSHTTTGSHEQYS.

Ten or more counts support this clonotype. This chain uses TRBV29-1 with TRBJ2-3; no reliable D call. Trimming cost V 4 bases and J 1 base, with 6 bases left between them. Germline loops: CDR1 SQVTM, CDR2 ANQGSEA. The CDR3 is 12 residues long. The CDR3 spells CSVVSGTDTQYF. The CDR3 nucleotides are TGCAGCGTTGTCTCAGGCACAGATACGCAGTATTTT.

Concerning this clonotype: One end of the junction is discordant with germline, which a read error may explain. CDR3 coding DNA: TGTACCAGCAGTGAACTGTTCTTGAGGGAGGAGCTGTTTTTT. This gives the protein CTSSELFLREELFF. The chain recombines TRBV6-1 with TRBJ2-2; TRBD2 might be the D (5 bases). CDR3 length: 14 amino acids. The germline V gene has CDR1 MNHNS and CDR2 SASEGT.

There are a few counts of this clonotype. Possible read error: a much larger clone is one base away. This chain uses TRBV5-8 with TRBJ2-3, with D perhaps being TRBD1 or TRBD2 (5 bases each). The CDR3 runs to 15 residues. The V gene's germline CDR1 is SGHTS and CDR2 YDEGEE. V was shortened by 4 bases and J by 0 bases, with 12 bases between the two germline ends. Here the CDR3 reads CASSPEGNSTDTQYF. CDR3 sequence (DNA): TGTGCCAGCAGCCCCGAGGGGAATAGCACAGATACGCAGTATTTT.

About this clonotype: The conserved final phenylalanine or tryptophan is absent from the CDR3, which likely points to a read error. The V call is TRBV28, the J call TRBJ2-5; possibly TRBD2 for D (5 bases). Looked up from germline, CDR1 is MDHEN and CDR2 is SYDVKM. The V end was cut by 6 bases, the J end by 5 bases, with 13 bases between. This CDR3 has 13 amino acids. As DNA, the CDR3 is TGTGCCAGCAGGAAGTGGGAGTCGGAGACCCAGTACCTC. Translating gives CASRKWESETQYL.

Of note for this clonotype: A junction boundary mismatches the germline segment, possibly from a read error. J is TRBJ2-1 and V is TRBV29-1, with TRBD2 as a possible D gene (6 bases). Germline assignment: CDR1 SQVTM and CDR2 ANQGSEA. The CDR3 covers 17 residues. CDR3 sequence reads: CSVEGGGGESSHNEQFF. CDR3 in DNA: TGCAGCGTTGAAGGGGGCGGCGGGGAGAGCTCCCACAATGAGCAGTTCTTC.

The V and J genes are TRBV10-3 and TRBJ1-3; 10 bases line up with TRBD1. The CDR3 runs to 15 residues. CDR1 and CDR2 (germline): ENHRY, SYGVKD. The V segment lost 6 bases and the J segment 1 base; nucleotides outside the gene matches: 3. The CDR3 bases are TGTGCCATCAGGCGGGACAGGGGATCTGGAAACACCATATATTTT. Translated: CAIRRDRGSGNTIYF.

On this clonotype itself: Being one base from a much bigger clone, this may be a read error. The CDR3 ends on some other residue instead of the conserved phenylalanine or tryptophan, so this is likely a read error. The gene calls are TRBV29-1 and TRBJ1-1; D gene uncertain. The length of the CDR3 is 13 residues. Germline CDR1 and CDR2: SQVTM and ANQGSEA. The V gene lost 2 bases and the J gene lost 1 base, with 8 bases spanning the gap. DNA for the CDR3: TGCAGCGTTGAAACATGGAGGAACACTGAAGCTTTCATT. This codes for CSVETWRNTEAFI.